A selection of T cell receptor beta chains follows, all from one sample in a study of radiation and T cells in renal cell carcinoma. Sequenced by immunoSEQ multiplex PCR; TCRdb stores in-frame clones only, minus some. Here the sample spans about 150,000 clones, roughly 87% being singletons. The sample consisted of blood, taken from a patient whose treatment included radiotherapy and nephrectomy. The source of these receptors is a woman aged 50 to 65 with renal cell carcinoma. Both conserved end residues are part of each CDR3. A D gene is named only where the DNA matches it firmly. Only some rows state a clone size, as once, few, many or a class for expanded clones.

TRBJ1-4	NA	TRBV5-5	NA	TGTGCCAGCAGCTTGGTTCACACGAGGAGCAATGAAAAACTGTTTTTT	CASSLVHTRSNEKLFF
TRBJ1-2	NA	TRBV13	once	TGTGCCAGCAGCTTAGGCCGGGGGCAGCGCTATGGCTACACCTTC	CASSLGRGQRYGYTF
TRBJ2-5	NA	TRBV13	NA	TGTGCCAGCAGCTTGGAGCTCGTTGTCGGGGAAGAAGAGACCCAGTACTTC	CASSLELVVGEEETQYF
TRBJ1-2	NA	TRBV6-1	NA	TGTGCCAGCAGTGTAGGGAGTGCGGGGTTTTCCTATGGCTACACCTTC	CASSVGSAGFSYGYTF
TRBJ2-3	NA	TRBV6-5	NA	TGTGCCAGCAAGGCGGGGGCCCCCACAGATACGCAGTATTTT	CASKAGAPTDTQYF
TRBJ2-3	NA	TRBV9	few	TGTGCCAGCAGCGTAGACGACTTCACAGATACGCAGTATTTT	CASSVDDFTDTQYF
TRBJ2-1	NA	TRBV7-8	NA	TGTGCCAGCAGCTTAGAATCCGGGGTGGCCTACAATGAGCAGTTCTTC	CASSLESGVAYNEQFF
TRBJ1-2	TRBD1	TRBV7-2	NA	TGTGCCAGCAGCCTGACAGGGACGAGGGGCTACACCTTC	CASSLTGTRGYTF
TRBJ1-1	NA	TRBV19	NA	TGTGCCAGTATGTGGGGAGAGGACACTGAAGCTTTCTTT	CASMWGEDTEAFF
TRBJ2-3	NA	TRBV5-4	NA	TGTGCCAGCAGCTTGCGATCGGAGGCAGATACGCAGTATTTT	CASSLRSEADTQYF
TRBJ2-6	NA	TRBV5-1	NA	TGCGCCAGCGGACCCAGCTCTGGGGCCAACGTCCTGACTTTC	CASGPSSGANVLTF
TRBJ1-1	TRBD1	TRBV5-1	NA	TGCGCCAGCAGCTCTGGGACAGCGAACACTGAAGCTTTCTTT	CASSSGTANTEAFF
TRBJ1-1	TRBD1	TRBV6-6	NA	TGTGCCAGCAGTCATTCCTACAGGGGGGACACTGAAGCTTTCTTT	CASSHSYRGDTEAFF
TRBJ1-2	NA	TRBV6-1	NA	TGTGCCAGCAGTGAAAACAGGGTTAACTATGGCTACACCTTC	CASSENRVNYGYTF
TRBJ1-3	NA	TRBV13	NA	TGTGCCAGCAGCTTAGACAGCTCTGGAAACACCATATATTTT	CASSLDSSGNTIYF
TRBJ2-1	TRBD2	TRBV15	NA	TGTGCCACCAGCCGGACTAGCGGGGGTTATATTTACAATGAGCAGTTCTTC	CATSRTSGGYIYNEQFF
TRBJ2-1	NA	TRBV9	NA	TGTGCCAGCAGCGCCGACACTGCCAGCTCCTACAATGAGCAGTTCTTC	CASSADTASSYNEQFF
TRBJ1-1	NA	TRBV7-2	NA	TGTGCCAGCAGCTTAGAGGCAGGTTCGAACACTGAAGCTTTCTTT	CASSLEAGSNTEAFF
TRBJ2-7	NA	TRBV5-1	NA	TGCGCCAGCAGCTTGGAGAGGGCCCACGAGCAGTACTTC	CASSLERAHEQYF
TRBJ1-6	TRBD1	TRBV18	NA	TGTGCCAGCTCACCTACTCAGGGACAGGAGATTTATAATTCACCCCTCCACTTT	CASSPTQGQEIYNSPLHF
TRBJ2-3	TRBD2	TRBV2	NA	TGTGCCTCGGTCGTGGGACTAGCAGATACGCAGTATTTT	CASVVGLADTQYF
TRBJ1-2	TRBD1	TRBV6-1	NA	TGTGCCAGCAGTGAAAGACAGGGGACCGTCTATGGCTACACCTTC	CASSERQGTVYGYTF
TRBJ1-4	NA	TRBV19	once	TGTGCCAGTAGTATCCAGGGCTTAAATGAAAAACTGTTTTTT	CASSIQGLNEKLFF
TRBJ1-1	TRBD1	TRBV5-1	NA	TGCGCCAGCAGCTTTAGGACAGGAGAGAACACTGAAGCTTTCTTT	CASSFRTGENTEAFF
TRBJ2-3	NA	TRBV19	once	TGTGCCAGTAGTATAGTAGCCGGACGAGATACGCAGTATTTT	CASSIVAGRDTQYF
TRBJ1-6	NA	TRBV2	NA	TGTGCCAGCAGTGAAGGTCCTTATTCACCCCTCCACTTT	CASSEGPYSPLHF
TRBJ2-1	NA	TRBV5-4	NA	TGTGCCAGCAGCCTCAGGGTCGTAGGGGGTAATGAGCAGTTCTTC	CASSLRVVGGNEQFF
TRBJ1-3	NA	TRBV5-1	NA	TGCGCCAGCAGCTTGGACATGAGCTCTGGAAACACCATATATTTT	CASSLDMSSGNTIYF